This TCR beta chain was observed in a study of beta chain features in type 1 diabetes. At the level of the study: In all, some 110 million sorted cells from all samples were analyzed. Study findings and constraints: Moderate yet significant TCRB CDR3 shortening was seen in Type 1 diabetes patients in all four CD4+ subsets.

In this sample, this clone is medium-sized (0.01 to 0.1%). Its cognate antigen is unknown. V gave up 5 bases and J gave up 3 bases, with 8 bases separating them. The CDR3 is made up of 12 amino acids. Germline loops: CDR1 KGHSH, CDR2 LQKENI. Sequencing targeted expressed TCRB transcripts, as all isolated RNA had been reverse transcribed. Some clones are missing from TCRdb's copy, which holds only in-frame ones; the method was immunoSEQ multiplex PCR. The sample has 60,000 or so clones, about 47% seen once. Using CD45RO/CCR7/CD25/CD127/CD95/CD27, CD4+ naive, central memory, regulatory and stem cell-like memory cells were sorted. Populations obtained by sorting all exceeded 95% purity.

The gene calls are TRBV18 and TRBJ2-7; TRBD2 might be the D (5 bases). The TCR was taken from a middle-aged woman with type 1 diabetes. Sample: Tregs from blood. CDR3 loop: CASSASSYEQYF. The CDR3 region has the DNA TGTGCCAGCTCAGCTAGCAGCTACGAGCAGTACTTC.